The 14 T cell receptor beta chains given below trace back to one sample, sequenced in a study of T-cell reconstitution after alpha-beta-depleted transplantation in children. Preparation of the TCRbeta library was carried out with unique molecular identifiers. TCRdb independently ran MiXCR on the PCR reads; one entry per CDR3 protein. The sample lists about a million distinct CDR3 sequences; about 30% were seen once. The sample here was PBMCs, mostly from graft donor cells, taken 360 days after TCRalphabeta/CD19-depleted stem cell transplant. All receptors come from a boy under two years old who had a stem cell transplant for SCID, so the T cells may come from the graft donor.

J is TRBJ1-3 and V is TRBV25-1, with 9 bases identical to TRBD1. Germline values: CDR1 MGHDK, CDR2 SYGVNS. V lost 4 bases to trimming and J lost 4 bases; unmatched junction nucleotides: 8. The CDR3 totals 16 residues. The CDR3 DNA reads TGTGCCAGCAGTGGATCCGGGACAGGGTTCGGAAACACCATATATTTT. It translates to CASSGSGTGFGNTIYF. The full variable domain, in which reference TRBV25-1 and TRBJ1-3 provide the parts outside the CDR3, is EADIYQTPRYLVIGTGKKITLECSQTMGHDKMYWYQQDPGMELHLIHYSYGVNSTEKGDLSSESTVSRIRTEHFPLTLESARPSHTSQYLCASSGSGTGFGNTIYFGEGSWLTVV.

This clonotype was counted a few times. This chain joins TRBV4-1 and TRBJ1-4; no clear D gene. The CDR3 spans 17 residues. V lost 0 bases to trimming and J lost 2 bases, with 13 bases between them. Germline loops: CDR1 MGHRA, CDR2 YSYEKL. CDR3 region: CASSQDILTATNEKLFF. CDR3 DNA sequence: TGCGCCAGCAGCCAAGATATCCTCACGGCTACTAATGAAAAACTGTTTTTT.

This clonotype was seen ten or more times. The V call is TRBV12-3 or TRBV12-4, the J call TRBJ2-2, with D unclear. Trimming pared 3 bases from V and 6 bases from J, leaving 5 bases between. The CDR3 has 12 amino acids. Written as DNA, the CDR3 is TGTGCCAGCAGTTTTCGGGCCGGGGAGCTGTTTTTT. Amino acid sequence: CASSFRAGELFF.

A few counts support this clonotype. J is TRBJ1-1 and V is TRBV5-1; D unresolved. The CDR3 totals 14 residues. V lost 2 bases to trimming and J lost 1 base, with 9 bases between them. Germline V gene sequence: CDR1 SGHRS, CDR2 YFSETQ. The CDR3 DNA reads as TGCGCCAGCAGCTTCGGCGACCCGAACACTGAAGCTTTCTTT. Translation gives CASSFGDPNTEAFF.

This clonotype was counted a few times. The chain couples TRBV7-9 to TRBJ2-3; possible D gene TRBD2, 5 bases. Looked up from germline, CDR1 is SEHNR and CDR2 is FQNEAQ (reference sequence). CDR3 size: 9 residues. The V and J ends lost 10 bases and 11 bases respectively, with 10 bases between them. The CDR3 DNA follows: TGTGCCACTGCTCGGGAGCAGTATTTT. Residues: CATAREQYF.

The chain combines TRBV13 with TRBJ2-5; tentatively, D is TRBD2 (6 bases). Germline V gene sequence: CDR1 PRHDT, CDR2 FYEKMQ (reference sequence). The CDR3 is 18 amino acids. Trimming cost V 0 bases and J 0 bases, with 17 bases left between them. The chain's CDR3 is CASSLGEWAGSYQETQYF. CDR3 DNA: TGTGCCAGCAGCTTAGGGGAGTGGGCGGGGTCGTACCAAGAGACCCAGTACTTC.

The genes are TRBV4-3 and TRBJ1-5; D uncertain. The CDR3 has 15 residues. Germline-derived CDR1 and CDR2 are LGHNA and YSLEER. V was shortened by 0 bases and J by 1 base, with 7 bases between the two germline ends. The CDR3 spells CASSQEYRSNQPQHF. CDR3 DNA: TGCGCCAGCAGCCAAGAGTATAGGAGCAATCAGCCCCAGCATTTT.

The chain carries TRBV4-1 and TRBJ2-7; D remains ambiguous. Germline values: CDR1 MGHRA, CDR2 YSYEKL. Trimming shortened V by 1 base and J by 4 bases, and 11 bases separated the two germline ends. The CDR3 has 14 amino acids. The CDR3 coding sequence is TGCGCCAGCAGCCAAGTCGGGTCAGGTTACGAGCAGTACTTC. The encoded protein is CASSQVGSGYEQYF.

The CDR3 region has the DNA TGCAGCGCTAGAGGTGGCAGCCACTACGAGCAGTACTTC. Translated, it gives CSARGGSHYEQYF. The V and J genes are TRBV29-1 and TRBJ2-7; no firm D call. This CDR3 has 13 amino acids. V lost 7 bases, J lost 3 bases, and 16 bases lay in between. Germline lookup yields CDR1 SQVTM and CDR2 ANQGSEA.

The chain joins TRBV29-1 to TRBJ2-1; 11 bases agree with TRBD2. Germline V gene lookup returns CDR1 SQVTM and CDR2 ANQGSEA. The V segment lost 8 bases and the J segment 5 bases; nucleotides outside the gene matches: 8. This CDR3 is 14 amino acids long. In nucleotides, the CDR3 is TGCAGCCTGCGGCCTAGCGGGGGGCACAATGAGCAGTTCTTC. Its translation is CSLRPSGGHNEQFF.

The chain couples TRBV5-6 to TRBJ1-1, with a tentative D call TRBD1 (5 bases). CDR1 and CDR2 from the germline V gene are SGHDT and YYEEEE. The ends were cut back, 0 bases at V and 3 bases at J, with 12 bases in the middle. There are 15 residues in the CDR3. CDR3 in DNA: TGTGCCAGCAGCTTGGGGGGCCCGTATGACACTGAAGCTTTCTTT. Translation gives CASSLGGPYDTEAFF.

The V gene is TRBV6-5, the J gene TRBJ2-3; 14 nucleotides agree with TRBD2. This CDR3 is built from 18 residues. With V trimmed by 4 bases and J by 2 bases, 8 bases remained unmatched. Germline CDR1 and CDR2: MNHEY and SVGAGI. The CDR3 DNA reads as TGTGCCAGCAGTTCTCCGGGACTAGCGGGGGCCCCCACAGATACGCAGTATTTT. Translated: CASSSPGLAGAPTDTQYF.

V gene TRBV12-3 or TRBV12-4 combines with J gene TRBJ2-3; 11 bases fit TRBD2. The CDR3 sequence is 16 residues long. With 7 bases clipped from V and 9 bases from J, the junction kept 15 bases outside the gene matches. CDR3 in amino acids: CASIPLAGALRETQYF. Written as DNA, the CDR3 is TGTGCCAGCATCCCACTAGCGGGGGCACTCAGAGAAACGCAGTATTTT.

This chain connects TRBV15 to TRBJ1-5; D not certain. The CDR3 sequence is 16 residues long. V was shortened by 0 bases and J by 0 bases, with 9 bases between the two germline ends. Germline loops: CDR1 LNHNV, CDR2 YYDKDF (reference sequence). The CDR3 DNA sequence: TGTGCCACCAGCAGAGATGGCGTCAGTAGCAATCAGCCCCAGCATTTT. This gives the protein CATSRDGVSSNQPQHF.